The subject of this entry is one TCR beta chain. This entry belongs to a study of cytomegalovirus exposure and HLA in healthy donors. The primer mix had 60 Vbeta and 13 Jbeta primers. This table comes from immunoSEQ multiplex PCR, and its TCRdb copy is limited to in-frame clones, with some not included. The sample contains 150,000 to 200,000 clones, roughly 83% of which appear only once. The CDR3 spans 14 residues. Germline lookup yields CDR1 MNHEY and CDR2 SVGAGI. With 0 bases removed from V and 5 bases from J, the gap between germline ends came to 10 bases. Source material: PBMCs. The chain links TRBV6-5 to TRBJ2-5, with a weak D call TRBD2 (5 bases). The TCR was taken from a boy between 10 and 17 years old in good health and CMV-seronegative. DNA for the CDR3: TGTGCCAGCAGTTACTCGAGAGGGAAGGAGACCCAGTACTTC. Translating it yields CASSYSRGKETQYF.